The next 32 T cell receptor beta chains were all read from a single sample in a study of beta chain features in type 1 diabetes. Reverse transcribing all isolated RNA meant expressed TCRB transcripts were sequenced. Sequencing used immunoSEQ multiplex PCR; TCRdb keeps in-frame clones, though not all of them. The sample yields 120,000 to 150,000 clones, 6.9% seen once. The sample comprised central memory CD4+ T cells from blood. These TCRs come from a woman aged 25 to 39 in good health.

This clone has ten or more counts. The rearrangement uses TRBV15 and TRBJ2-3; 10 bases align to TRBD1. CDR1 is LNHNV, CDR2 YYDKDF, per germline (reference sequence). Germline trimming cut 7 bases from V and 4 bases from J; bases unmatched to any gene: 5. CDR3 length: 14 amino acids. The CDR3 sequence is CATNRDRGADTQYF. DNA of the CDR3: TGTGCCACCAACCGGGACAGGGGCGCAGATACGCAGTATTTT.

This clone was detected only a few times. This chain joins TRBV5-5 and TRBJ1-1; D is perhaps TRBD1 (6 bases). The CDR3 extends over 15 amino acids. In germline, CDR1 is SGHKS, CDR2 YYEKEE (reference sequence). V was pared by 6 bases and J by 1 base, with 16 bases between. CDR3 nucleotides: TGTGCCAGCAAATTGGTCGGACAGTCGAACACTGAAGCTTTCTTT. Residues: CASKLVGQSNTEAFF.

This clone was observed a few times. This sequence joins TRBV18 and TRBJ2-7; D is perhaps TRBD2 (7 bases). This CDR3 is built from 12 residues. The germline V gene encodes CDR1 KGHSH and CDR2 LQKENI. V was clipped by 2 bases and J by 6 bases, with 8 bases between them. The CDR3 region is CASSPGGAEQYF. In DNA form, the CDR3 reads TGTGCCAGCTCACCAGGGGGGGCCGAGCAGTACTTC.

This clone was counted ten times or more. The chain has TRBV11-2 and TRBJ2-5, with TRBD1 matching 10 bases. Per the germline V gene, CDR1 is SGHAT and CDR2 is FQNNGV. V lost 5 bases, J lost 5 bases, and 8 bases stayed unmatched. This CDR3 spans 15 amino acids. The CDR3 DNA reads TGTGCCAGCAGCGTAACCGGGACAGGGGTCGAGACCCAGTACTTC. It codes for CASSVTGTGVETQYF.

This clone was counted a few times. V gene TRBV15 combines with J gene TRBJ1-1; 11 nucleotides line up with TRBD1. The CDR3 spans 16 residues. J was trimmed by 6 bases and V by 0 bases; bases with no gene match: 6. Per germline, CDR1 LNHNV and CDR2 YYDKDF (reference sequence). CDR3 nucleotides: TGTGCCACCAGCAGAGATCGGACAGGGGGCGCCGCTGAAGCTTTCTTT. It encodes CATSRDRTGGAAEAFF. Using reference TRBV15 and TRBJ1-1 for the parts outside the CDR3, the full variable domain is DAMVIQNPRYQVTQFGKPVTLSCSQTLNHNVMYWYQQKSSQAPKLLFHYYDKDFNNEADTPDNFQSRRPNTSFCFLDIRSPGLGDTAMYLCATSRDRTGGAAEAFFGQGTRLTVV.

This clone occurred a few times. The chain combines TRBV28 with TRBJ1-2, with D unresolved. V shed 2 bases and J shed 2 bases, with 12 bases lying between them. Looked up from germline, CDR1 is MDHEN and CDR2 is SYDVKM. CDR3 length: 15 residues. CDR3 in amino acids: CASSLQSGINYGYTF. CDR3 DNA: TGTGCCAGCAGTTTACAATCCGGGATCAACTATGGCTACACCTTC.

This clone was observed a few times. The genes are TRBV23-1 and TRBJ2-2; a possible D gene is TRBD1 (6 bases). TRBV23-1 is an ORF, with its function uncertain. Trimming removed 4 bases at V and 4 bases at J, with 16 bases between. The CDR3 contains 16 residues. Here the CDR3 DNA reads TGCGCCAGCAGTCCTTTTCCACAGGGTGGCACCGGGGAGCTGTTTTTT. This sequence encodes CASSPFPQGGTGELFF.

The chain has TRBV9 and TRBJ2-2; D not certain. V was trimmed by 4 bases and J by 8 bases, leaving 9 bases between them. The length of the CDR3 is 12 residues. The germline V gene has CDR1 SGDLS and CDR2 YYNGEE. The CDR3 DNA follows: TGTGCCAGCAGCCCCTATCCAGGGGAGCTGTTTTTT. This codes for CASSPYPGELFF.

This clone was seen more than once but under ten times. The chain employs TRBV5-6 and TRBJ2-7, with D possibly being TRBD1 (6 bases). CDR3 length equals 15 residues. V was trimmed by 0 bases and J by 0 bases, leaving 10 bases between them. Germline values: CDR1 SGHDT, CDR2 YYEEEE. The CDR3, as DNA: TGTGCCAGCAGCTTGGACCACAGGGCCTCCTACGAGCAGTACTTC. Translated: CASSLDHRASYEQYF.

The rearrangement joins TRBV11-2 to TRBJ2-2, with D uncertain. V lost 5 bases to trimming and J lost 0 bases, with 10 bases between them. The germline CDR1 and CDR2 sequences are SGHAT and FQNNGV. The CDR3 extends over 15 amino acids. In DNA form, the CDR3 reads TGTGCCAGCAGCCTTCAGGCGACGAACACCGGGGAGCTGTTTTTT. It translates to CASSLQATNTGELFF.

This clone has just a few counts. The genes are TRBV5-6 and TRBJ2-3, with 12 bases aligning to TRBD1. CDR3 length: 15 residues. J lost 2 bases, V lost 3 bases, and 1 base had no gene match. In germline, CDR1 is SGHDT, CDR2 YYEEEE. The CDR3 DNA sequence: TGTGCCAGCAGCTGGGACAGGGGGCTCACAGATACGCAGTATTTT. The encoded protein is CASSWDRGLTDTQYF.

This chain connects TRBV21-1 to TRBJ2-1; the table calls TRBD2, which could not be checked here. TRBV21-1 is listed as a pseudogene. CDR3 size: 12 residues. CDR3 nucleotides: TGTGCCAGCAGCTTCAAGCGGAATGAGCAGTTCTTC. Amino acid sequence: CASSFKRNEQFF.

This clone was picked up many times. This chain uses TRBV9 with TRBJ2-1, with 11 bases fitting TRBD2. The CDR3 runs to 16 residues. CDR1 SGDLS and CDR2 YYNGEE come from the germline V gene. The V gene end was trimmed by 1 base and the J gene end by 3 bases; junction bases not matched to a gene: 3. The chain's CDR3 is CASSVRLAGGYNEQFF. CDR3 nucleotides: TGTGCCAGCAGCGTAAGGCTAGCGGGAGGCTACAATGAGCAGTTCTTC.

This clone was recorded a few times. The gene calls are TRBV18 and TRBJ2-5; D remains unclear. Germline V gene lookup returns CDR1 KGHSH and CDR2 LQKENI. Trimming took off 6 bases at V and 5 bases at J, with 10 bases between the two ends. This CDR3 is 12 amino acids long. CDR3 sequence: CASSPTEETQYF. Here the CDR3 DNA reads TGTGCCAGCTCCCCAACGGAGGAGACCCAGTACTTC.

There are many counts of this clone. This CDR3 is also generated by other DNA sequences in the sample. This rearrangement joins TRBV29-1 to TRBJ2-7, with 9 bases matching TRBD1. The trim removed 7 bases at V and 5 bases at J, leaving 9 bases unmatched. The CDR3 has 13 amino acids. Germline CDR1 SQVTM, CDR2 ANQGSEA. The DNA of the CDR3 is TGCAGCGGGGGGACAGGGACTGGGAACGAGCAGTACTTC. It encodes CSGGTGTGNEQYF.

This clone was counted ten times or more. This chain links TRBV6-5 with TRBJ2-7; TRBD2 agrees at 12 bases. The V and J ends lost 8 bases and 7 bases, in that order; junction bases with no gene match: 9. Per germline, CDR1 MNHEY and CDR2 SVGAGI. The CDR3 extends over 14 amino acids. CDR3 in DNA: TGTGCCAGCTGGCGGACTAGCGGGACGGGGGAGCAGTACTTC. Its translation is CASWRTSGTGEQYF.

The chain uses TRBV2 and TRBJ2-5, with 8 bases lining up with TRBD1. Losses at the gene ends were 5 bases for V and 5 bases for J; bases not matched to a gene: 10. This CDR3 region has 15 residues. From germline, CDR1 is SNHLY and CDR2 FYNNEI. CDR3 nucleotides: TGTGCCAGCAGTCAGAGACAGGGGATGTTGGAGACCCAGTACTTC. Protein sequence: CASSQRQGMLETQYF.

The V gene is TRBV2, the J gene TRBJ2-7; 7 positions agree with TRBD2. The germline V gene encodes CDR1 SNHLY and CDR2 FYNNEI. The V and J ends lost 5 bases and 3 bases, in that order; junction bases with no gene match: 4. The CDR3 sequence is 13 residues long. In DNA, the CDR3 is TGTGCCAGCAGTTGGACTAGGGTCTACGAGCAGTACTTC. Its translation: CASSWTRVYEQYF.

The V gene is TRBV28, the J gene TRBJ2-1, with TRBD2 identical over 7 bases. Germline values: CDR1 MDHEN, CDR2 SYDVKM. The V gene end was trimmed by 7 bases and the J gene end by 7 bases; junction bases not matched to a gene: 13. This CDR3 has 15 amino acids. The CDR3, as DNA: TGTGCCAGCAAAGGGTTTCGCGGGAGCCTAAATGAGCAGTTCTTC. As protein: CASKGFRGSLNEQFF.

J is TRBJ2-5 and V is TRBV4-2; D is possibly TRBD2 (5 bases). Germline V gene sequence: CDR1 LGHNA, CDR2 YNFKEQ. This CDR3 has 15 amino acids. V was clipped by 0 bases and J by 4 bases, with 12 bases between them. The CDR3 nucleotides read TGTGCCAGCAGCCAAGAAGGTAGGAGGTCAGAGACCCAGTACTTC. Its translation is CASSQEGRRSETQYF.

This clone was observed a handful of times. The chain carries TRBV9 and TRBJ2-1; a possible D gene is TRBD2 (6 bases). The CDR3 length is 14 residues. Germline V gene lookup returns CDR1 SGDLS and CDR2 YYNGEE. The V gene lost 1 base and the J gene lost 9 bases, with 14 bases spanning the gap. For the CDR3, the DNA is TGTGCCAGCAGCGTAAATCGGGAGCAGAGTGAGCAGTTCTTC. As protein: CASSVNREQSEQFF.

This clone was counted between two and nine times. This CDR3 reads CASSQDTVSLGYTF. The CDR3 nucleotides read TGTGCCAGCAGCCAGGACACAGTCTCCTTGGGCTACACCTTC. This sequence joins TRBV14 and TRBJ1-2, with D possibly matching TRBD1 (5 bases). The germline V gene has CDR1 SGHDN and CDR2 FVKESK. The CDR3 length is 14 residues. V dropped 3 bases and J dropped 8 bases, with 16 bases sitting between them. Complete variable domain (other parts from reference TRBV14 and TRBJ1-2): EAGVTQFPSHSVIEKGQTVTLRCDPISGHDNLYWYRRVMGKEIKFLLHFVKESKQDESGMPNNRFLAERTGGTYSTLKVQPAELEDSGVYFCASSQDTVSLGYTFGSGTRLTVV.

The V gene is TRBV18, the J gene TRBJ2-1; tentatively, D is TRBD1 (5 bases). V was trimmed by 2 bases and J by 7 bases, leaving 21 bases between them. In germline, CDR1 is KGHSH, CDR2 LQKENI. The CDR3 is 17 residues long. CDR3 loop: CASSPRGLSQTGNEQFF. CDR3 DNA sequence: TGTGCCAGCTCACCAAGAGGCCTATCCCAAACAGGAAATGAGCAGTTCTTC.

The chain couples TRBV15 to TRBJ2-1, with 7 bases fitting TRBD2. The CDR3 length is 15 residues. Germline-derived CDR1 and CDR2 are LNHNV and YYDKDF (reference sequence). The J segment lost 6 bases and the V segment lost 5 bases, leaving 10 bases of the junction unmatched. In DNA form, the CDR3 reads TGTGCCACCAGCTCGGAGGGAGGGCCCTTCAATGAGCAGTTCTTC. Translation: CATSSEGGPFNEQFF.

This chain connects TRBV28 to TRBJ2-1; 8 bases fit TRBD2. J lost 6 bases, V lost 5 bases, and 9 bases had no gene match. Germline loops: CDR1 MDHEN, CDR2 SYDVKM. CDR3 length: 15 residues. The CDR3 reads CASSGGLEVRNEQFF. For the CDR3, the DNA is TGTGCCAGCAGTGGGGGACTAGAGGTTCGCAATGAGCAGTTCTTC.

In its sample, this clone was seen a few times. The chain recombines TRBV7-2 with TRBJ2-5, with D unresolved. Trimming took 5 bases from V and 5 from J, leaving 12 bases between them. The CDR3 runs 13 residues. Germline lookup yields CDR1 SGHTA and CDR2 FQGNSA. This CDR3 reads CASSARAPETQYF. CDR3 bases: TGTGCCAGCAGCGCGAGAGCCCCTGAGACCCAGTACTTC.

This clone showed up many times. This chain joins TRBV7-9 and TRBJ2-1; 8 bases agree with TRBD2. J was trimmed by 7 bases and V by 5 bases; bases with no gene match: 10. This CDR3 contains 15 residues. Germline-derived CDR1 and CDR2 are SEHNR and FQNEAQ (reference sequence). The CDR3 spells CASSPQGTRENEQFF. For the CDR3, the DNA is TGTGCCAGCAGCCCACAAGGGACTAGGGAAAATGAGCAGTTCTTC.

The chain employs TRBV4-3 and TRBJ2-2; 7 bases agree with TRBD1. The V gene's germline CDR1 is LGHNA and CDR2 YSLEER. With V trimmed by 4 bases and J by 1 base, 3 bases remained unmatched. This CDR3 contains 15 residues. The CDR3 DNA reads TGCGCCAGCAGCCGCAGACAGGGGAACACCGGGGAGCTGTTTTTT. It encodes CASSRRQGNTGELFF.

This chain connects TRBV5-1 to TRBJ2-1, with TRBD1 matching 7 bases. Germline V gene lookup returns CDR1 SGHRS and CDR2 YFSETQ. CDR3 size: 16 residues. With V trimmed by 4 bases and J by 8 bases, 15 bases remained unmatched. Here the CDR3 DNA reads TGCGCCAGCAGCCGATTGCAGGGGGTGAGGAGAGATGAGCAGTTCTTC. Amino acid sequence: CASSRLQGVRRDEQFF.

This clone has more than one count but fewer than ten. The chain is built from TRBV30 and TRBJ1-1; D is perhaps TRBD1 (6 bases). V dropped 3 bases and J dropped 4 bases, with 18 bases sitting between them. Germline assignment: CDR1 GTSNPN and CDR2 SVGIG (reference sequence). The CDR3 loop spans 15 amino acids. CDR3: CAWRLFSGGATEAFF. The CDR3, as DNA: TGTGCCTGGAGATTGTTTAGTGGGGGGGCCACTGAAGCTTTCTTT.

This clone has a handful of counts. The chain is built from TRBV6-5 and TRBJ2-5, with D perhaps TRBD2 (5 bases). Between the trimmed V and J ends, which lost 8 bases and 4 bases, there was a span of 17 bases. CDR1 and CDR2 (germline): MNHEY, SVGAGI. The CDR3 sequence is 14 residues long. The CDR3 nucleotides are TGTGCCAGCCTCCGTAGACTTGAGGGAGAGACCCAGTACTTC. Translating it yields CASLRRLEGETQYF.

This clone has only a few counts. This chain joins TRBV28 and TRBJ2-5, with 9 bases identical to TRBD1. Germline CDR1 MDHEN, CDR2 SYDVKM. Trimming at V came to 4 bases and at J to 5 bases, leaving 11 bases not matched to a gene. This CDR3 is built from 16 residues. The CDR3 DNA follows: TGTGCCAGCAGTTCCGCCGGGACAGGGACCGAGGAGACCCAGTACTTC. It is translated as CASSSAGTGTEETQYF.